A selection of T cell receptor beta chains follows, all from one sample in a study of human T cells and chemical hapten exposure. TCRdb reprocessed the RACE reads with MiXCR, giving one entry per CDR3 protein. The repertoire includes fewer than 130,000 distinct CDR3 sequences, approximately 10% of them detected once, and under 4.5% sits in the top ten. Source: whole blood, taken in connection with sensitization to the hapten diphenylcyclopropenone (DPC). These receptors all come from a woman between 35 and 50 years old with alopecia areata. Some clones in this sample may be carry-over from other donors' samples. CDR3s include the opening cysteine and the closing phenylalanine or tryptophan. The order of the fields is V gene, J gene, D gene, clone size, CDR3 DNA, CDR3 protein. D genes are given only for firm matches. Where a row states a size, it is once, few, many or the class of an expanded clone; other rows omit it.

>TRBV5-1|TRBJ2-7|-|-
TGCGCCAGCAGCTTGTCGGCGGCGGCCAACGAGCAGTACTTC
CASSLSAAANEQYF
>TRBV27|TRBJ2-7|TRBD1|many
TGTGCCAGCTCAGGGGGGACAGGGTTTGGCGAGCAGTACTTC
CASSGGTGFGEQYF
>TRBV7-3|TRBJ2-1|-|many
TGTGCCAGCAGCCCCTTTGCGGACTCCTACAATGAGCAGTTCTTC
CASSPFADSYNEQFF
>TRBV29-1|TRBJ2-7|TRBD1|few
TGCAGCGTTGAAGATCCCAGGGGGCTCTTCAACGAGCAGTACTTC
CSVEDPRGLFNEQYF
>TRBV28|TRBJ2-3|-|many
TGTGCCAGCAGTTCCCGCCGGCAGCGAAGGAAGGGTGATACGCAGTATTTT
CASSSRRQRRKGDTQYF
>TRBV15|TRBJ2-7|-|many
TGTGCCACCAGCAGAGGAGGGAACGAGCAGTACTTC
CATSRGGNEQYF
>TRBV29-1|TRBJ2-1|-|-
TGCAGCGTTGAACAGGGATTTGGCAATGAGCAGTTCTTC
CSVEQGFGNEQFF
>TRBV7-6|TRBJ2-7|-|few
TGTGCCAGCAGCGCGACAGGCCCGTGGTACGAGCAGTACTTC
CASSATGPWYEQYF
>TRBV9|TRBJ2-1|-|few
TGTGCCAGCAGCGTAGCACCAAGCAATGAGCAGTTCTTC
CASSVAPSNEQFF
>TRBV4-2|TRBJ2-3|TRBD2|few
TGTGCCAGCAGCCGGTTGGGTAGCGGGAGTGGTGATACGCAGTATTTT
CASSRLGSGSGDTQYF
>TRBV29-1|TRBJ2-3|-|-
TGCAGCGTTGTCGGCACAGATACGCAGTATTTT
CSVVGTDTQYF
>TRBV7-9|TRBJ1-3|-|many
TGTGCCAGCAGCCCGGACGGAGGGCCTGGAAACACCATATATTTT
CASSPDGGPGNTIYF
>TRBV7-2|TRBJ2-7|-|-
TGTGCCAGCAGCTTAGGGCTACGGGGCGAGCAGTACTTC
CASSLGLRGEQYF
>TRBV7-2|TRBJ2-4|TRBD1|few
TGTGCCAGCAGCTTGGAGGGACAGGGATTTCAGTACTTC
CASSLEGQGFQYF
>TRBV10-3|TRBJ2-5|-|many
TGTGCCATCAGTAAAGGGACTTCCGCCGCGGACCAGTACTTC
CAISKGTSAADQYF
>TRBV12-3/TRBV12-4|TRBJ1-2|-|many
TGTGCCAGCAGTTTTGCCTATGGCTACACCTTC
CASSFAYGYTF
>TRBV20-1|TRBJ2-1|-|many
TGCAGTGCTAGCAGTCCGGGCCTTGCCCAAGGAGAGCAGTTCTTC
CSASSPGLAQGEQFF
>TRBV7-6|TRBJ2-7|-|-
TGTGCCAGCAGCCGAGGTGGGGAGGAGCAGTACTTC
CASSRGGEEQYF
>TRBV20-1|TRBJ1-1|TRBD1|-
TGCAGTGCCGAGGACAGGGGAGATGAAGCTTTCTTT
CSAEDRGDEAFF
>TRBV14|TRBJ1-1|TRBD1|many
TGTGCCAGCAGCCCGCGGACAGGGCTGGTAACTGAAGCTTTCTTT
CASSPRTGLVTEAFF
>TRBV3-1|TRBJ2-2|-|few
TGTGCCAGCAGCCAAGCCCTGAGCTTAGCACCCGGGGAGCTGTTTTTT
CASSQALSLAPGELFF
>TRBV6-2/TRBV6-3|TRBJ1-1|TRBD1|many
TGTGCCAGCAGTTACCTGACAGGGGTGGCTGAAGCTTTCTTT
CASSYLTGVAEAFF
>TRBV20-1|TRBJ1-5|-|-
TGCAGTGCTGGCCTACAGACGGGCAATCAGCCCCAGCATTTT
CSAGLQTGNQPQHF
>TRBV7-2|TRBJ2-3|-|-
TGTGCCAGCAGCTTAGCAAACTGGGACCCGGCGCAGTATTTT
CASSLANWDPAQYF
>TRBV6-2/TRBV6-3|TRBJ2-5|-|many
TGTGCCAGTACCCACTTAGGGACCCAGTACTTC
CASTHLGTQYF
>TRBV20-1|TRBJ2-7|TRBD1|few
TGCAGTGCTAGAGACCCCGGGACAGCCTCCTACGAGCAGTACTTC
CSARDPGTASYEQYF
>TRBV18|TRBJ2-3|-|few
TGTGCCAGCTCACCAGGGGCGGCAGATACGCAGTATTTT
CASSPGAADTQYF
>TRBV7-8|TRBJ2-7|TRBD2|many
TGTGCCAGCAGCCGTAGTAGGACTAGATCCTACGAGCAGTACTTC
CASSRSRTRSYEQYF
>TRBV1|TRBJ2-3|-|many
TGCACCAGCAGCCAAGCGGTAAGAGGGGAAGATACGCAGTATTTT
CTSSQAVRGEDTQYF
>TRBV3-1|TRBJ1-1|-|many
TGTGCCAGCAGCCCCACCCCTTCCGCGAACACTGAAGCTTTCTTT
CASSPTPSANTEAFF
>TRBV7-2|TRBJ2-3|-|-
TGTGCCAGCAGCGCGGACCCTATCACAGATACGCAGTATTTT
CASSADPITDTQYF
>TRBV7-2|TRBJ2-3|TRBD2|few
TGTGCCAGCAGCCGACTAGCGGGAGGGGCAGATACGCAGTATTTT
CASSRLAGGADTQYF
>TRBV6-2/TRBV6-3|TRBJ2-1|-|-
TGTGCCAGCAGCTGGGTGGGAAATGAGCAGTTCTTC
CASSWVGNEQFF
>TRBV4-1|TRBJ2-1|TRBD2|-
TGCGCCAGCAGCACACGACGGCTAGCGGGAGATGAGCAGTTCTTC
CASSTRRLAGDEQFF
>TRBV6-2/TRBV6-3|TRBJ2-7|TRBD2|many
TGTGCCAGCAGCCACGGGACTAGCGGGAGACGGCCCTACGAGCAGTACTTC
CASSHGTSGRRPYEQYF
>TRBV29-1|TRBJ2-1|-|-
TGCAGCGTTGAGCAGGAGGGAAGTGAGCAGTTCTTC
CSVEQEGSEQFF
>TRBV7-2|TRBJ2-3|-|few
TGTGCCAGCAGCCGGGAAGGACGAATAACAGATACGCAGTATTTT
CASSREGRITDTQYF
>TRBV29-1|TRBJ2-3|-|many
TGCAGCGTACCGGGACTGGACACAGATACGCAGTATTTT
CSVPGLDTDTQYF
>TRBV30|TRBJ2-7|TRBD1|-
TGTGCCTGGAGGACCTGGACAGGGCGAGAGCAGTACTTC
CAWRTWTGREQYF
>TRBV29-1|TRBJ2-7|TRBD1|-
TGCAGCGCCGTCTCTAGACAGGGCTCCTACGAGCAGTACTTC
CSAVSRQGSYEQYF
>TRBV5-1|TRBJ2-1|TRBD2|many
TGCGCCAGCAGCTTGTCGAGCGGGAGGGCGAATGAGCAGTTCTTC
CASSLSSGRANEQFF
>TRBV7-7|TRBJ2-2|TRBD2|-
TGTGCCAGCAGCCCCGGGGTAGCGGGGGCCACCGGGGAGCTGTTTTTT
CASSPGVAGATGELFF